This entry is about one T cell receptor (beta chain). Its antigen is as yet unknown. The data derive from a study of T cell responses to AZD1222 COVID-19 vaccine. Points from the study as a whole: Most donors were white British and more were female, and clonal diversity was possibly underestimated. Researchers report vaccine-associated CD4 TCRs spanning spike, with dominance at 160-218 and 743-854.

Measured with immunoSEQ multiplex PCR; TCRdb has only the in-frame clones, and not every one. Among roughly 80,000 clones listed, 85% to 90% were seen once. Sample: peripheral blood, taken on day 0 of AZD1222 vaccination. This receptor was identified in an adult in good health.

The DNA for the CDR3 is TGCGCCAGCAGCTTGCCTGGACTAGCGGGGCTGTACACAGATACGCAGTATTTT. This gives the protein CASSLPGLAGLYTDTQYF. The chain recombines TRBV5-1 with TRBJ2-3, with TRBD2 identical over 12 bases. V lost 1 base, J lost 2 bases, and 8 bases stayed unmatched. Germline CDR1 is SGHRS and CDR2 is YFSETQ. CDR3 length equals 18 residues.